Below, 15 T cell receptor beta chains from the same sample are listed, as sequenced in a study of blood T cells in healthy people across ages. Through a sample-barcoded 5' primer and a J-beta primer mix, a second PCR was run for roughly 6 to 12 cycles. TCRdb used MiXCR to reprocess the 5' RACE reads, holding one entry per CDR3 protein. The sample lists under 750,000 distinct CDR3 sequences, roughly 48% occurring once. The material sequenced was blood. The source is an elderly man in good health.

This clonotype was detected a few times. The chain is built from TRBV14 and TRBJ1-2; D remains ambiguous. This CDR3 is built from 13 residues. Trimming cost V 0 bases and J 4 bases, with 6 bases left between them. Germline V CDR1 and CDR2: SGHDN, FVKESK. CDR3 protein: CASSQEQSYGYTF. The CDR3 DNA reads TGTGCCAGCAGCCAAGAACAGAGCTATGGCTACACCTTC.

The genes are TRBV25-1 and TRBJ2-5; D is possibly TRBD1 (7 bases). Trimming took 8 bases from V and 3 from J, leaving 16 bases between them. Germline lookup yields CDR1 MGHDK and CDR2 SYGVNS. The CDR3 is 14 residues long. CDR3 in amino acids: CASGIQGGKETQYF. DNA of the CDR3: TGTGCCAGCGGTATTCAGGGGGGAAAAGAGACCCAGTACTTC.

A few counts support this clonotype. This may stem from a read error, because a much larger clone lies one nucleotide away. The gene calls are TRBV6-5 and TRBJ2-1, with no clear D. The better agreement between TRBJ2-7 and the DNA end casts doubt on the J call. Germline V CDR1 and CDR2: MNHEY, SVGAGI. The CDR3 extends over 12 amino acids. This CDR3 is CASRTTYNEQYF. CDR3 nucleotides: TGTGCCAGCAGAACCACGTACAATGAGCAGTACTTC.

This clonotype has just a few counts. The rearrangement joins TRBV4-1 to TRBJ2-7, with TRBD1 as a possible D gene (5 bases). The ends were cut back, 4 bases at V and 0 bases at J, with 13 bases in the middle. Germline loops: CDR1 MGHRA, CDR2 YSYEKL. This CDR3 is 15 amino acids long. The CDR3 bases are TGCGCCAGCAGCCTCGTAGCTAGGGGCTCCTACGAGCAGTACTTC. Its translation is CASSLVARGSYEQYF.

The chain recombines TRBV25-1 with TRBJ2-7; possibly TRBD2 for D (5 bases). The germline V gene has CDR1 MGHDK and CDR2 SYGVNS. The length of the CDR3 is 13 residues. Trimming removed 2 bases from V and 1 base from J, with 6 bases in between. The CDR3 DNA reads TGTGCCAGCAGTGAACCGGGGTCCTACGAGCAGTACTTC. Its protein is CASSEPGSYEQYF.

The chain joins TRBV20-1 to TRBJ2-2; D is uncertain. Germline CDR1 is DFQATT and CDR2 is SNEGSKA (reference sequence). Trimming pared 4 bases from V and 1 base from J, leaving 1 base between. The CDR3 is 11 residues long. CDR3 coding DNA: TGCAGTGCTAAGAACACCGGGGAGCTGTTTTTT. The encoded protein is CSAKNTGELFF.

The rearrangement links TRBV2 to TRBJ2-5; a weak D match, TRBD1 (6 bases). With the DNA end fitting TRBJ2-7 better, the J assignment may be wrong. This CDR3 spans 19 amino acids. Germline values: CDR1 SNHLY, CDR2 FYNNEI. CDR3 nucleotides: TGTGCCAGCAGTGAAGTCGGGCCAGGGGACCTCTCCCTCTCCTACGAGCAGTACTTC. Its translation: CASSEVGPGDLSLSYEQYF.

This clonotype was detected once. At one end, the junction sequence differs from germline, possibly due to a read error. The rearrangement uses TRBV19 and TRBJ1-4; D remains unclear. This CDR3 has 14 amino acids. From germline, CDR1 is LNHDA and CDR2 SQIVND (reference sequence). The CDR3 is CASTLAGPGEKPFF. CDR3 nucleotides: TGTGCCAGTACCCTTGCCGGACCCGGCGAAAAACCGTTTTTT. The full variable domain, completed using reference TRBV19 and TRBJ1-4, is DGGITQSPKYLFRKEGQNVTLSCEQNLNHDAMYWYRQDPGQGLRLIYYSQIVNDFQKGDIAEGYSVSREKKESFPLTVTSAQKNPTAFYLCASTLAGPGEKPFFGSGTQLSVL.

J is TRBJ2-5 and V is TRBV7-3, with 7 bases matching TRBD2. This CDR3 is 15 amino acids long. Looked up from germline, CDR1 is SGHTA and CDR2 is FQGTGA. V shed 2 bases and J 11 bases; nucleotides not matched to a gene: 14. CDR3 in DNA: TGTGCCAGCAGCTTACTAGCGGAGGCCTACAATGAGCAGTACTTC. Residues: CASSLLAEAYNEQYF. Supplemented by reference TRBV7-3 and TRBJ2-5, the full variable domain reads GAGVSQTPSNKVTEKGKYVELRCDPISGHTALYWYRQSLGQGPEFLIYFQGTGAADDSGLPNDRFFAVRPEGSVSTLKIQRTERGDSAVYLCASSLLAEAYNEQYFGPGTRLLVL.

This clonotype was detected a few times. The rearrangement uses TRBV4-3 and TRBJ2-7; D gene ambiguous. Germline CDR1 reads LGHNA; CDR2 reads YSLEER. There are 12 residues in the CDR3. V lost 0 bases and J 6 bases, leaving 6 bases between the germline ends. The CDR3 region has the DNA TGCGCCAGCAGCCAAGATAGACGCGAGCAGTACTTC. As protein: CASSQDRREQYF.

This clonotype has a handful of counts. The DNA for the CDR3 is TGCAGCGCCCAAAGGGGGCTCGTCGAGACCCAGTACTTC. It specifies CSAQRGLVETQYF. The V call is TRBV29-1, the J call TRBJ2-5; 7 bases match TRBD1. J gave up 5 bases and V 7 bases, and 10 bases lay outside the gene matches. Germline V gene data show CDR1 as SQVTM and CDR2 as ANQGSEA. There are 13 residues in the CDR3.

V is TRBV7-9 and J is TRBJ1-2; D gene unclear. The CDR3 is 18 residues long. Germline values: CDR1 SEHNR, CDR2 FQNEAQ (reference sequence). Trimming stripped 5 bases from V and 4 bases from J, with 26 bases between. In DNA form, the CDR3 reads TGTGCCAGCAGCCTTTCCGGGAGATTAATCCGGGAGGTCTATGGCTACACCTTC. Protein sequence: CASSLSGRLIREVYGYTF.

The chain recombines TRBV7-2 with TRBJ2-2; no firm D call. CDR1 is SGHTA, CDR2 FQGNSA, per germline. V lost 0 bases and J lost 5, with 4 bases in between. The CDR3 covers 13 residues. DNA for the CDR3: TGTGCCAGCAGCTTAGCAGTAACCGGGGAGCTGTTTTTT. It encodes CASSLAVTGELFF.

This chain connects TRBV2 to TRBJ2-7; 15 bases line up with TRBD2. V shed 6 bases and J 7 bases; nucleotides not matched to a gene: 7. The CDR3 covers 15 residues. Per germline, CDR1 SNHLY and CDR2 FYNNEI. The CDR3 nucleotides read TGTGCCAGCAGAGCCAGGACTAGCGGGAGGGTAGAGCAGTACTTC. This codes for CASRARTSGRVEQYF.

On this clonotype itself: Compared with germline, one end of the junction differs, possibly owing to a read error. V is TRBV6-5 and J is TRBJ2-2, with TRBD1 matching over 10 bases. Germline V gene data show CDR1 as MNHEY and CDR2 as SVGAGI. The CDR3 extends over 16 amino acids. The CDR3 sequence: CASSPAGQGYTAELFF. The CDR3, as DNA: TGTGCCAGCAGTCCCGCGGGACAGGGGTACACCGCGGAGCTGTTTTTT.